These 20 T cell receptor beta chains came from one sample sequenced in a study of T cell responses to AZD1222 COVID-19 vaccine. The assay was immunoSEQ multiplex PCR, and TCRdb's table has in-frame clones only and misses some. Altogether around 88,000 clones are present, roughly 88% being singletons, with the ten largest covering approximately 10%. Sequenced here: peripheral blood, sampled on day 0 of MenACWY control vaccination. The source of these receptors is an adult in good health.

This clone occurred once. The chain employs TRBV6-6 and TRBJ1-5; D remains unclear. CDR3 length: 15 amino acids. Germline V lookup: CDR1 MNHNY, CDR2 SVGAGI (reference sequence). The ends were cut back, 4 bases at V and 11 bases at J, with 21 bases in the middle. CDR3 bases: TGTGCCAGCAGTTCGACCACCACCCCGGGAAAGTCCCAGCATTTT. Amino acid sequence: CASSSTTTPGKSQHF.

CDR3 DNA: TGTGCCAGCAGTTCCGGGGGACAGGGCCGGAATGAGCAGTTCTTC. Translation: CASSSGGQGRNEQFF. The genes are TRBV28 and TRBJ2-1, with TRBD1 matching 9 bases. Germline assignment: CDR1 MDHEN and CDR2 SYDVKM. With 4 bases clipped from V and 7 bases from J, the junction kept 8 bases outside the gene matches. The CDR3 is 15 amino acids.

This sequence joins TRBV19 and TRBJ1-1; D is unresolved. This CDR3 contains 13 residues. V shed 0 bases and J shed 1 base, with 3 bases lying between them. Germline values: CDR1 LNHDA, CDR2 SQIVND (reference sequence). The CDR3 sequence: CASSIDANTEAFF. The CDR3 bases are TGTGCCAGTAGTATAGACGCGAACACTGAAGCTTTCTTT.

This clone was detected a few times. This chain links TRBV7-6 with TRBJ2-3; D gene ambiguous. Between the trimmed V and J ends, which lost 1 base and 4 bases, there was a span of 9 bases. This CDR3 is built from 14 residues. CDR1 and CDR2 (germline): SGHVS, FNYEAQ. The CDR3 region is CASSLEVSPDTQYF. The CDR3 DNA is TGTGCCAGCAGCTTAGAGGTCTCCCCAGATACGCAGTATTTT.

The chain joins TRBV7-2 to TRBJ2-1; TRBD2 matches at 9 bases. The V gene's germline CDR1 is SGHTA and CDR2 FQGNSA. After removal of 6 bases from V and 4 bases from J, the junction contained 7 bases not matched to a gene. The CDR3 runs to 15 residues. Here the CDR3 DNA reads TGTGCCAGCAGATCTAGCGGGAACACATACAATGAGCAGTTCTTC. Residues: CASRSSGNTYNEQFF.

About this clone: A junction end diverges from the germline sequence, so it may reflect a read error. CDR3 protein: CASSVERGNQLQHF. The CDR3 DNA follows: TGTGCCAGCTCAGTGGAAAGGGGCAATCAGCTCCAGCATTTT. This chain connects TRBV2 to TRBJ1-5; D is perhaps TRBD1 (5 bases). The germline gives CDR1 SNHLY, CDR2 FYNNEI. This CDR3 comprises 14 residues.

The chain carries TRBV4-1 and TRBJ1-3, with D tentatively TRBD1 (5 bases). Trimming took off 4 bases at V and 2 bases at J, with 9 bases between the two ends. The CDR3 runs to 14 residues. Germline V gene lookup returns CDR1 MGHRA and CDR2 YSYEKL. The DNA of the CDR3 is TGCGCCAGCAGCCGGGACCTTCCTGGAAACACCATATATTTT. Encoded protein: CASSRDLPGNTIYF.

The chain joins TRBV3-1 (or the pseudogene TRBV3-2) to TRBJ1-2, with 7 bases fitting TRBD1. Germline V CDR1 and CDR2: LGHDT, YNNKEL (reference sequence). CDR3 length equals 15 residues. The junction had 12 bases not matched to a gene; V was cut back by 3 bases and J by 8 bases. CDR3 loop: CASSQYDRESWGYTF. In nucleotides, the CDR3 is TGTGCCAGCAGCCAGTACGACAGGGAGTCGTGGGGCTACACCTTC.

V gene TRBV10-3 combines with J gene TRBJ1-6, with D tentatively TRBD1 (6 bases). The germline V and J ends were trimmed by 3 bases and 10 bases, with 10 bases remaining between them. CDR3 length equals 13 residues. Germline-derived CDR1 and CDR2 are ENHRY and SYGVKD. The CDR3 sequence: CAISEQGGSPLHF. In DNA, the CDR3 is TGTGCCATCAGTGAACAGGGAGGCTCACCCCTCCACTTT.

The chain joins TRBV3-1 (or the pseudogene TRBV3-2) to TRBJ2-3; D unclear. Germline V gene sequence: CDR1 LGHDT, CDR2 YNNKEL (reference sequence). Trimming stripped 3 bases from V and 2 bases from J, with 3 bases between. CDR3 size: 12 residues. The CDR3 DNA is TGTGCCAGCAGCCATCTCACAGATACGCAGTATTTT. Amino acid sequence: CASSHLTDTQYF.

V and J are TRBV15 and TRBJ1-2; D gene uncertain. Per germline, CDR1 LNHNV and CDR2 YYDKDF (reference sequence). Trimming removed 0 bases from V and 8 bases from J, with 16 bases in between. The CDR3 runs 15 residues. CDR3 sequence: CATSRDARELRGYTF. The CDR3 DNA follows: TGTGCCACCAGCAGAGATGCCCGGGAGCTCCGGGGCTACACCTTC.

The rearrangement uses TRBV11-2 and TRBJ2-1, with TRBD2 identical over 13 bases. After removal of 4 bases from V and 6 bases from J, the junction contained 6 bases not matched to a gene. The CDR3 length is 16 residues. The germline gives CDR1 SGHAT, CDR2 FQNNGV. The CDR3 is CASSSGLAGEGNEQFF. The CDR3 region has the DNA TGTGCCAGCAGCTCCGGACTAGCGGGGGAGGGCAATGAGCAGTTCTTC.

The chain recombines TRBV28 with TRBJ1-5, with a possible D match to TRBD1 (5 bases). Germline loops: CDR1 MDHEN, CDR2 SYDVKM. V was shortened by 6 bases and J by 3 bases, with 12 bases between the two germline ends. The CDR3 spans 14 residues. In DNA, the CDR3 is TGTGCCAGCAGGGAGGGGCAGACCAATCAGCCCCAGCATTTT. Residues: CASREGQTNQPQHF.

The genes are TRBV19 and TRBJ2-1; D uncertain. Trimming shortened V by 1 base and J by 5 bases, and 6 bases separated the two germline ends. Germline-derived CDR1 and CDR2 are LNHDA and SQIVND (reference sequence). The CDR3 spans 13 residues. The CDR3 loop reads CASSIASNNEQFF. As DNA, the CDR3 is TGTGCCAGTAGTATAGCCAGTAACAATGAGCAGTTCTTC.

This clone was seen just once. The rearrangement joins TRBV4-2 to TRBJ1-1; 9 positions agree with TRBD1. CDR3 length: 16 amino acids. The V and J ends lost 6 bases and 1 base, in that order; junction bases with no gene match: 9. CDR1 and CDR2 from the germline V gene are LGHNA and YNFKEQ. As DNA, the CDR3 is TGTGCCAGCAGACAGGGGGCCTCAACCACGAACACTGAAGCTTTCTTT. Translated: CASRQGASTTNTEAFF.

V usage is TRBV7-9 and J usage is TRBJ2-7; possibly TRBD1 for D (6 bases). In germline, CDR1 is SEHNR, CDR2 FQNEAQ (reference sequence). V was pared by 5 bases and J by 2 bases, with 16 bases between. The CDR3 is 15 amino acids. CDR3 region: CASSLVTGQAYEQYF. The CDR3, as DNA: TGTGCCAGCAGCCTAGTGACGGGACAAGCCTACGAGCAGTACTTC.

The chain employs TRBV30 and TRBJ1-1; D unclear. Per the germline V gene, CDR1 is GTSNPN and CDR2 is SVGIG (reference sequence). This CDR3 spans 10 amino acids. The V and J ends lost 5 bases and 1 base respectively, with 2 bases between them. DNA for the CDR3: TGTGCCTGGGGGAACACTGAAGCTTTCTTT. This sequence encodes CAWGNTEAFF.

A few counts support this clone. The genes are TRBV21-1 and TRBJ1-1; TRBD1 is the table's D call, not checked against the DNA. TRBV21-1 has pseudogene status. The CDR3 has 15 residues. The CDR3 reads CASSKARGRGTEAFF. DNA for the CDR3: TGTGCCAGCAGCAAAGCGAGGGGGCGAGGGACTGAAGCTTTCTTT.

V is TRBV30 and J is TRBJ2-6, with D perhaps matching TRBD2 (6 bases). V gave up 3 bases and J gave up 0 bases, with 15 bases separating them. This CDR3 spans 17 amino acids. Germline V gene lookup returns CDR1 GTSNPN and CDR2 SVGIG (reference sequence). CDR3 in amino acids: CAWRRDGPYSGANVLTF. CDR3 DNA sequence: TGTGCCTGGAGGCGGGACGGTCCTTACTCTGGGGCCAACGTCCTGACTTTC.

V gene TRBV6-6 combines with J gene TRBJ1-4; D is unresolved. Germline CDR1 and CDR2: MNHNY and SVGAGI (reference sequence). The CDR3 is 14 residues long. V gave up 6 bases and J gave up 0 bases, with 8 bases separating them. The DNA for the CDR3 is TGTGCCAGCAGCCCAGTCGCAACTAATGAAAAACTGTTTTTT. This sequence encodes CASSPVATNEKLFF.